These 19 T cell receptor beta chains were all obtained from the same sample, sequenced in a study of blood T cells in healthy people across ages. A J-beta primer mix and a sample-barcoded 5' primer were used in a second PCR of roughly 6 to 11 cycles. TCRdb analysed the 5' RACE reads with MiXCR anew, one entry per CDR3 protein. The table has fewer than 950,000 distinct CDR3 sequences, about 34% seen once. The sequencing input was blood. All receptors derive from a man between 18 and 29 years old in good health.

The V and J genes are TRBV5-6 and TRBJ2-7, with 8 bases matching TRBD1. The CDR3 runs to 14 residues. Germline lookup yields CDR1 SGHDT and CDR2 YYEEEE. V lost 4 bases, J lost 4 bases, and 7 bases stayed unmatched. The DNA of the CDR3 is TGTGCCAGCAGCCGACCAGGGGGCGGGTACGAGCAGTACTTC. Protein: CASSRPGGGYEQYF.

V is TRBV7-2 and J is TRBJ1-6; D is perhaps TRBD1 (5 bases). The CDR3 extends over 18 amino acids. V lost 4 bases to trimming and J lost 6 bases, with 22 bases between them. CDR1 is SGHTA, CDR2 FQGNSA, per germline. CDR3: CASSSEPPPGTVNSPLHF. In DNA, the CDR3 is TGTGCCAGCAGCTCCGAACCCCCTCCCGGGACGGTTAATTCACCCCTCCACTTT.

This clonotype was found a few times. The chain uses TRBV7-6 and TRBJ2-7; weak D call: TRBD1 (6 bases). This CDR3 region has 13 residues. V was clipped by 4 bases and J by 6 bases, with 13 bases between them. Germline lookup yields CDR1 SGHVS and CDR2 FNYEAQ. The CDR3 DNA follows: TGTGCCAGCAGCTGGGGGCTGTTGTCCGAGCAGTACTTC. It yields the protein CASSWGLLSEQYF.

Only a few counts were recorded for this clonotype. This chain connects TRBV20-1 to TRBJ2-5, with D perhaps matching TRBD1 or TRBD2 (6 bases each). The V and J ends lost 3 bases and 11 bases respectively, with 16 bases between them. The CDR3 runs to 12 residues. Germline assignment: CDR1 DFQATT and CDR2 SNEGSKA (reference sequence). CDR3: CSASGGLNEQYF. CDR3 DNA: TGCAGTGCTAGCGGGGGCCTCAATGAGCAGTACTTC.

The CDR3: CASKVEVTGGYTF. The CDR3, as DNA: TGTGCCAGCAAAGTCGAGGTCACAGGTGGCTACACCTTC. This chain connects TRBV2 to TRBJ1-2, with a weak D call TRBD1 (5 bases). Germline values: CDR1 SNHLY, CDR2 FYNNEI. This CDR3 spans 13 amino acids. The ends were cut back, 7 bases at V and 7 bases at J, with 16 bases in the middle.

This clonotype was counted a single time. The chain is built from TRBV20-1 and TRBJ1-1; D gene unclear. There are 15 residues in the CDR3. Germline lookup yields CDR1 DFQATT and CDR2 SNEGSKA (reference sequence). V was pared by 3 bases and J by 1 base, with 15 bases between. CDR3 in DNA: TGCAGTGCTAGCTCCCCTGGAGGTGAGAACACTGAAGCTTTCTTT. This sequence encodes CSASSPGGENTEAFF.

The chain combines TRBV3-1 with TRBJ1-5; D gene uncertain. CDR3 length: 14 amino acids. Between the trimmed V and J ends, which lost 1 base and 6 bases, there was a span of 10 bases. Germline CDR1 LGHDT, CDR2 YNNKEL (reference sequence). The CDR3 DNA sequence: TGTGCCAGCAGCCAAGTTTCAGGAAGTCAGCCCCAGCATTTT. It translates to CASSQVSGSQPQHF.

Details on this clonotype: An end of the junction differs from the germline gene, which may be a read error. The V gene is TRBV9, the J gene TRBJ1-3; unclear D gene. The CDR3 is made up of 14 amino acids. CDR1 is SGDLS, CDR2 YYNGEE, per germline. This CDR3 is CASNESPSGNTIFF. The CDR3 region has the DNA TGTGCCAGCAACGAGTCACCGTCTGGAAACACCATATTTTTT.

The chain is built from TRBV29-1 and TRBJ1-1, with 10 bases aligning to TRBD1. The junction had 6 bases not matched to a gene; V was cut back by 4 bases and J by 4 bases. The CDR3 spans 14 residues. CDR1 and CDR2 (germline): SQVTM, ANQGSEA. CDR3 region: CSVVDRDRGTEAFF. CDR3 nucleotides: TGCAGCGTTGTGGACCGGGACAGGGGCACTGAAGCTTTCTTT. The variable domain in full, completed from reference TRBV29-1 and TRBJ1-1, reads SAVISQKPSRDICQRGTSLTIQCQVDSQVTMMFWYRQQPGQSLTLIATANQGSEATYESGFVIDKFPISRPNLTFSTLTVSNMSPEDSSIYLCSVVDRDRGTEAFFGQGTRLTVV.

Concerning this clonotype: One junction end disagrees with the germline gene, perhaps due to a read error. The rearrangement joins TRBV5-6 to TRBJ1-2; a possible D gene is TRBD1 (5 bases). The V gene's germline CDR1 is SGHDT and CDR2 YYEEEE. This CDR3 contains 13 residues. CDR3 nucleotides: TGTGCCGGCAGCCCAGGGTTAGGCTATGGCTACACCTTC. This translates into CAGSPGLGYGYTF. Full variable domain (remainder filled in from reference TRBV5-6 and TRBJ1-2): DAGVTQSPTHLIKTRGQQVTLRCSPKSGHDTVSWYQQALGQGPQFIFQYYEEEERQRGNFPDRFSGHQFPNYSSELNVNALLLGDSALYLCAGSPGLGYGYTFGSGTRLTVV.

CDR3 protein: CASTAEDRKNIQYF. CDR3 bases: TGTGCCAGCACCGCTGAGGACCGAAAAAACATTCAGTACTTC. This chain connects TRBV7-9 to TRBJ2-7; D call uncertain. The J call may be mistaken, given a closer DNA end match to TRBJ2-4. The CDR3 runs to 14 residues. CDR1 and CDR2 (germline): SEHNR, FQNEAQ (reference sequence).

The J gene is TRBJ2-3, the V gene TRBV2; D not certain. Trimming removed 7 bases from V and 1 base from J, with 6 bases in between. The CDR3 consists of 12 residues. From germline, CDR1 is SNHLY and CDR2 FYNNEI. The CDR3 is CASKGRTDTQYF. The CDR3 DNA follows: TGTGCCAGCAAAGGGCGCACAGATACGCAGTATTTT.

About this clonotype itself: One junction end disagrees with the germline gene, perhaps due to a read error. The chain carries TRBV25-1 and TRBJ1-6; D is perhaps TRBD1 (5 bases). Germline V gene lookup returns CDR1 MGHDK and CDR2 SYGVNS. This CDR3 has 17 amino acids. The CDR3 protein is CTSSEWLGESYNSPLHF. In DNA form, the CDR3 reads TGTACCAGCAGTGAATGGTTGGGGGAATCGTATAATTCACCCCTCCACTTT.

This chain joins TRBV12-3 or TRBV12-4 and TRBJ2-7; the match to TRBD2 covers 9 bases. This CDR3 has 17 residues. The ends lost 6 bases at V and 7 bases at J; junction bases unmatched: 19. The CDR3: CASSPGGSGGRNNEQYF. The DNA for the CDR3 is TGTGCCAGCAGCCCGGGGGGTAGCGGGGGCCGTAACAATGAGCAGTACTTC.

The chain recombines TRBV4-2 with TRBJ1-4; the D is unclear. V dropped 3 bases and J dropped 7 bases, with 12 bases sitting between them. This CDR3 contains 14 residues. Germline CDR1 reads LGHNA; CDR2 reads YNFKEQ. CDR3 in amino acids: CASSQPRIGEKLFF. As DNA, the CDR3 is TGTGCCAGCAGCCAGCCGCGGATCGGTGAAAAACTGTTTTTT.

The chain employs TRBV12-3 or TRBV12-4 and TRBJ2-2; 11 bases line up with TRBD2. The trim removed 7 bases at V and 6 bases at J, leaving 7 bases unmatched. The CDR3 is made up of 15 amino acids. CDR3 region: CASTAGTSGSGELFF. Here the CDR3 DNA reads TGTGCCAGCACGGCCGGGACTAGCGGTTCCGGGGAGCTGTTTTTT.

Concerning this clonotype itself: Given a much more abundant clone one base away, this may be a read error. The chain has TRBV12-3 or TRBV12-4 and TRBJ2-3; TRBD1 is a possible D gene (9 bases). The CDR3 loop spans 15 amino acids. The CDR3 here is CAGSPGTGREASQYF. The CDR3 region has the DNA TGTGCCGGCAGCCCTGGGACAGGGCGGGAGGCGTCGCAGTATTTT.

This clonotype was found a few times. The rearrangement uses TRBV6-1 and TRBJ2-5, with 7 bases aligning to TRBD1. CDR1 is MNHNS, CDR2 SASEGT, per germline. The CDR3 extends over 15 amino acids. V lost 4 bases to trimming and J lost 0 bases; unmatched junction nucleotides: 5. DNA of the CDR3: TGTGCCAGCAGTGTTCCGGACAGGCACCAAGAGACCCAGTACTTC. It codes for CASSVPDRHQETQYF.

This chain links TRBV19 with TRBJ2-5, with a tentative D call TRBD2 (6 bases). Germline V CDR1 and CDR2: LNHDA, SQIVND (reference sequence). V was clipped by 5 bases and J by 9 bases, with 13 bases between them. CDR3 size: 12 residues. CDR3 nucleotide sequence: TGTGCCAGTAGTGCCTCATGGGGGGCCCAGTACTTC. Encoded protein: CASSASWGAQYF.